One and the same sample provided the 28 T cell receptor beta chains below, sequenced in a study of long-term antiretroviral therapy in people with HIV. An immunoSEQ assay, version v3.0, was performed at survey level. Only in-frame clones appear in the TCRdb table, and some are missing; sequencing was by immunoSEQ multiplex PCR. The data hold roughly 38,000 clones, with 75% to 85% observed a single time. The sequencing used unsorted PBMCs, collected 0.3 years after starting antiretroviral therapy. The receptors stem from a man in his late teens or twenties with HIV.

This clone was seen only once. The rearrangement joins TRBV4-1 to TRBJ2-1; no clear D gene. CDR3 length: 14 amino acids. The germline gives CDR1 MGHRA, CDR2 YSYEKL. Trimming pared 4 bases from V and 0 bases from J, leaving 7 bases between. The CDR3 reads CASSPVSSYNEQFF. CDR3 nucleotide sequence: TGCGCCAGCAGCCCGGTAAGCTCCTACAATGAGCAGTTCTTC.

The chain joins TRBV5-1 to TRBJ2-1, with D tentatively TRBD1 (5 bases). The CDR3 runs 15 residues. Germline V gene data show CDR1 as SGHRS and CDR2 as YFSETQ. Trimming shortened V by 0 bases and J by 8 bases, and 15 bases separated the two germline ends. CDR3 sequence: CASSLVDPRGDEQFF. For the CDR3, the DNA is TGCGCCAGCAGCTTGGTAGACCCTAGGGGCGATGAGCAGTTCTTC.

The chain recombines TRBV7-3 with TRBJ2-1; D may correspond to TRBD1 or TRBD2 (6 bases each). The germline V gene encodes CDR1 SGHTA and CDR2 FQGTGA. The CDR3 totals 13 residues. The germline V and J ends were trimmed by 5 bases and 8 bases, with 13 bases remaining between them. CDR3 sequence reads: CASSPKGGYEQFF. CDR3 sequence (DNA): TGTGCCAGCAGCCCCAAGGGGGGATATGAGCAGTTCTTC.

The genes are TRBV5-4 and TRBJ1-2; no definite D call. The V end was cut by 4 bases, the J end by 4 bases, with 17 bases between. This CDR3 has 15 amino acids. CDR1 is SGHNT and CDR2 is YYREEE in the germline V gene (reference sequence). CDR3 in DNA: TGTGCCAGCAGCCCCGGCCGTTACCAGGCCTATGGCTACACCTTC. Translating it yields CASSPGRYQAYGYTF.

The V call is TRBV27, the J call TRBJ1-5, with D tentatively TRBD1 (5 bases). Trimming left V 8 bases short and J 1 base short, with 21 bases between. The CDR3 has 17 amino acids. Germline V CDR1 and CDR2: MNHEY, SMNVEV (reference sequence). The CDR3 loop is CASLPRFGTTSNQPQHF. DNA of the CDR3: TGTGCCAGCCTACCTAGGTTCGGGACCACAAGCAATCAGCCCCAGCATTTT.

The V and J genes are TRBV4-3 and TRBJ1-4; D might be TRBD1 (5 bases). The V and J ends lost 0 bases and 1 base respectively, with 12 bases between them. The germline V gene has CDR1 LGHNA and CDR2 YSLEER. This CDR3 spans 17 amino acids. The CDR3, as DNA: TGCGCCAGCAGCCAAGAATCCAGGGTCCAAACTAATGAAAAACTGTTTTTT. Protein sequence: CASSQESRVQTNEKLFF.

This chain joins TRBV4-1 and TRBJ2-7; D possibly corresponds to TRBD2 (6 bases). Looked up from germline, CDR1 is MGHRA and CDR2 is YSYEKL. Trimming removed 0 bases at V and 4 bases at J, with 7 bases between. CDR3 length equals 13 residues. CDR3 sequence (DNA): TGCGCCAGCAGCCAAGAGGAGGGATACGAGCAGTACTTC. As protein: CASSQEEGYEQYF.

The chain links TRBV30 to TRBJ1-1, with 7 bases identical to TRBD1. The CDR3 is 14 residues long. Trimming took 2 bases from V and 3 from J; bases not matched to a gene: 6. Germline V gene lookup returns CDR1 GTSNPN and CDR2 SVGIG (reference sequence). CDR3 DNA sequence: TGTGCCTGGAGTAAAGGGGGCTTTTACACTGAAGCTTTCTTT. Its translation: CAWSKGGFYTEAFF.

The V call is TRBV6-1, the J call TRBJ1-1; D remains unclear. The CDR3 length is 15 residues. The germline V gene encodes CDR1 MNHNS and CDR2 SASEGT. V gave up 0 bases and J gave up 3 bases, with 11 bases separating them. The CDR3, as DNA: TGTGCCAGCAGTGAAGCCGCCCCAAAATACACTGAAGCTTTCTTT. Protein: CASSEAAPKYTEAFF.

Turning to this clone: An end of the junction does not agree with germline; a read error may underlie this. The V call is TRBV15, the J call TRBJ2-7, with D perhaps matching TRBD1 or TRBD2 (5 bases each). The length of the CDR3 is 12 residues. Germline V CDR1 and CDR2: LNHNV, YYDKDF (reference sequence). CDR3 loop: CATSRDWGSPHF. In nucleotides, the CDR3 is TGTGCCACCAGCAGAGATTGGGGGTCCCCGCACTTC.

The chain has TRBV19 and TRBJ2-7; D is undetermined. Germline assignment: CDR1 LNHDA and CDR2 SQIVND (reference sequence). V lost 3 bases to trimming and J lost 4 bases, with 10 bases between them. CDR3 length: 13 amino acids. This CDR3 is CASSMSPAYEQYF. The CDR3, as DNA: TGTGCCAGTAGTATGTCACCAGCGTACGAGCAGTACTTC.

The V call is TRBV19, the J call TRBJ2-1; D is unclear. This CDR3 comprises 14 residues. Per germline, CDR1 LNHDA and CDR2 SQIVND (reference sequence). The V and J ends lost 2 bases and 6 bases respectively, with 11 bases between them. CDR3 nucleotide sequence: TGTGCCAGTAGTATAATTAGTCAGAGCAATGAGCAGTTCTTC. Protein: CASSIISQSNEQFF. Supplemented by reference TRBV19 and TRBJ2-1, the full variable domain reads DGGITQSPKYLFRKEGQNVTLSCEQNLNHDAMYWYRQDPGQGLRLIYYSQIVNDFQKGDIAEGYSVSREKKESFPLTVTSAQKNPTAFYLCASSIISQSNEQFFGPGTRLTVL.

This clone was seen only a few times. The V gene is TRBV2, the J gene TRBJ1-2, with unresolved D. Trimming cost V 3 bases and J 4 bases, with 9 bases left between them. The germline V gene encodes CDR1 SNHLY and CDR2 FYNNEI. This CDR3 is built from 13 residues. CDR3 nucleotides: TGTGCCAGCAGTGAGGAAGGCCCCTATGGCTACACCTTC. Translated: CASSEEGPYGYTF.

This clone was seen once. The chain is built from TRBV5-4 and TRBJ2-4, with a tentative D call TRBD1 (6 bases). The CDR3 contains 16 residues. The germline CDR1 and CDR2 sequences are SGHNT and YYREEE (reference sequence). V lost 0 bases and J lost 0, with 10 bases in between. For the CDR3, the DNA is TGTGCCAGCAGCTTGGGGGGGCCGGTAGCCAAAAACATTCAGTACTTC. Protein sequence: CASSLGGPVAKNIQYF.

The chain links TRBV30 to TRBJ1-1, with 8 bases identical to TRBD1. This CDR3 contains 13 residues. The V segment lost 1 base and the J segment 6 bases; nucleotides outside the gene matches: 4. Germline loops: CDR1 GTSNPN, CDR2 SVGIG (reference sequence). CDR3 in DNA: TGTGCCTGGAGTGAACAGGGGGATTCTGAAGCTTTCTTT. Protein: CAWSEQGDSEAFF.

V and J are TRBV6-4 and TRBJ1-2; TRBD1 might be the D (5 bases). The germline CDR1 and CDR2 sequences are MRHNA and SNTAGT. The CDR3 is made up of 15 amino acids. V was trimmed by 6 bases and J by 5 bases, leaving 19 bases between them. The CDR3 sequence: CASRPRVSGAYGYTF. In nucleotides, the CDR3 is TGTGCCAGCAGGCCCCGAGTATCCGGGGCATATGGCTACACCTTC.

This clone was counted a single time. The DNA of the CDR3 is TGCAGCGTACTAGACAGGGGGCGTGAAGCTTTCTTT. Amino acid sequence: CSVLDRGREAFF. The chain is built from TRBV29-1 and TRBJ1-1; 10 positions match TRBD1. The CDR3 is 12 amino acids. Per germline, CDR1 SQVTM and CDR2 ANQGSEA. V trimming: 6 bases; J trimming: 7 bases; junction bases outside the gene matches: 5.

The chain links TRBV7-9 to TRBJ1-6; possible D gene TRBD1, 6 bases. Trimming shortened V by 0 bases and J by 6 bases, and 6 bases separated the two germline ends. This CDR3 is built from 14 residues. CDR1 and CDR2 from the germline V gene are SEHNR and FQNEAQ (reference sequence). The CDR3 region is CASSLAGGNSPLHF. CDR3 DNA: TGTGCCAGCAGCTTAGCAGGGGGTAATTCACCCCTCCACTTT. Supplemented by reference TRBV7-9 and TRBJ1-6, the full variable domain reads DTGVSQNPRHKITKRGQNVTFRCDPISEHNRLYWYRQTLGQGPEFLTYFQNEAQLEKSRLLSDRFSAERPKGSFSTLEIQRTEQGDSAMYLCASSLAGGNSPLHFGNGTRLTVT.

In its sample, this clone was seen a few times. V and J are TRBV6-5 and TRBJ2-1, with 8 bases identical to TRBD2. The CDR3 loop spans 14 amino acids. The trim removed 4 bases at V and 9 bases at J, leaving 8 bases unmatched. Germline lookup yields CDR1 MNHEY and CDR2 SVGAGI. CDR3 region: CASSWTSTLSEQFF. CDR3 coding DNA: TGTGCCAGCAGTTGGACTAGCACTTTAAGTGAGCAGTTCTTC.

This clone was observed a few times. J is TRBJ1-2 and V is TRBV29-1; no firm D call. Looked up from germline, CDR1 is SQVTM and CDR2 is ANQGSEA. Trimming removed 4 bases from V and 8 bases from J, with 11 bases in between. The CDR3 length is 11 residues. The CDR3 loop reads CSVVAAKGYTF. The CDR3 nucleotides read TGCAGCGTTGTGGCAGCAAAAGGCTACACCTTC.

This rearrangement joins TRBV19 to TRBJ1-5; the D is unclear. CDR1 is LNHDA, CDR2 SQIVND, per germline (reference sequence). The CDR3 extends over 15 amino acids. The germline V and J ends were trimmed by 7 bases and 0 bases, with 13 bases remaining between them. The CDR3: CASTPRYYSNQPQHF. For the CDR3, the DNA is TGTGCCAGTACCCCTCGGTATTATAGCAATCAGCCCCAGCATTTT.

This sequence joins TRBV7-2 and TRBJ2-3; D is unclear. In germline, CDR1 is SGHTA, CDR2 FQGNSA. Trimming stripped 5 bases from V and 0 bases from J, with 12 bases between. The length of the CDR3 is 15 residues. CDR3 sequence reads: CASSARSPSTDTQYF. CDR3 DNA sequence: TGTGCCAGCAGCGCCAGATCGCCTAGCACAGATACGCAGTATTTT.

This clone was seen more than once but under ten times. Compared with germline, one end of the junction differs, possibly owing to a read error. The rearrangement links TRBV19 to TRBJ2-7, with D perhaps being TRBD1 or TRBD2 (6 bases each). The CDR3 has 12 residues. Germline CDR1 reads LNHDA; CDR2 reads SQIVND (reference sequence). CDR3 protein: CAVMGGSHEQYF. The CDR3, as DNA: TGTGCCGTAATGGGGGGCTCCCACGAGCAGTACTTC.

Here the CDR3 DNA reads TGTGCCAGCAGTCCCACGTTGGAGCAGTTCCTCTCTGGAAACACCATATATTTT. It codes for CASSPTLEQFLSGNTIYF. The J gene is TRBJ1-3, the V gene TRBV7-8; no clear D gene. The germline V gene encodes CDR1 SGHVS and CDR2 FQNEAQ. Trimming removed 6 bases from V and 0 bases from J, with 21 bases in between. The CDR3 contains 18 residues.

The chain recombines TRBV7-9 with TRBJ2-1, with no clear D. V was pared by 1 base and J by 6 bases, with 4 bases between. The germline CDR1 and CDR2 sequences are SEHNR and FQNEAQ (reference sequence). The CDR3 totals 12 residues. The CDR3 reads CASSLVGNEQFF. The CDR3 bases are TGTGCCAGCAGCTTAGTGGGCAATGAGCAGTTCTTC.

Regarding this clone: The same CDR3 can be traced to other DNA sequences in this sample. V gene TRBV19 combines with J gene TRBJ1-5; D unresolved. The germline gives CDR1 LNHDA, CDR2 SQIVND (reference sequence). V shed 2 bases and J shed 0 bases, with 5 bases lying between them. The CDR3 totals 14 residues. The DNA for the CDR3 is TGTGCCAGTAGTATAATTGGTAGCAATCAGCCCCAGCATTTT. This translates into CASSIIGSNQPQHF.

V and J are TRBV7-2 and TRBJ2-1; D gene ambiguous. The CDR3 sequence is 16 residues long. Germline V gives CDR1 SGHTA, CDR2 FQGNSA. The V and J ends lost 5 bases and 0 bases respectively, with 14 bases between them. The CDR3: CASSPLASSSYNEQFF. The CDR3 nucleotides read TGTGCCAGCAGCCCCCTGGCCTCGAGCTCCTACAATGAGCAGTTCTTC. Full variable domain (remainder filled in from reference TRBV7-2 and TRBJ2-1): GAGVSQSPSNKVTEKGKDVELRCDPISGHTALYWYRQSLGQGLEFLIYFQGNSAPDKSGLPSDRFSAERTGGSVSTLTIQRTQQEDSAVYLCASSPLASSSYNEQFFGPGTRLTVL.

The chain uses TRBV15 and TRBJ2-7; possibly TRBD1 for D (6 bases). The ends were cut back, 6 bases at V and 3 bases at J, with 15 bases in the middle. The CDR3 consists of 14 residues. Germline V lookup: CDR1 LNHNV, CDR2 YYDKDF (reference sequence). As DNA, the CDR3 is TGTGCCACCAGGAGTCAACAGGGAAACTACGAGCAGTACTTC. Its translation is CATRSQQGNYEQYF.